Below are 26 T cell receptor beta chains sequenced from a single sample in a study of PD-L1 blockade in urothelial cancer. Described time point: peripheral blood 6 weeks after treatment start. Here immunoSEQ multiplex PCR was the method, and the copy in TCRdb shows in-frame clones only, minus some. The sample shows 40,000 or so clones, roughly 82% of them seen only once. The material sequenced was PBMCs, taken around atezolizumab (anti-PD-L1) treatment. Every receptor here comes from a man between 60 and 70 years old with urothelial cancer.

This clone was seen just once. This sequence joins TRBV9 and TRBJ2-2, with 8 bases identical to TRBD1. The CDR3 loop spans 13 amino acids. V dropped 5 bases and J dropped 3; count of bases not matched to a gene: 0. The germline V gene encodes CDR1 SGDLS and CDR2 YYNGEE. The CDR3 coding sequence is TGTGCCAGCAGGGGACAGGACACCGGGGAGCTGTTTTTT. This sequence encodes CASRGQDTGELFF.

The rearrangement joins TRBV29-1 to TRBJ2-4, with 8 bases fitting TRBD1. With V trimmed by 0 bases and J by 9 bases, 10 bases remained unmatched. From germline, CDR1 is SQVTM and CDR2 ANQGSEA. The CDR3 is made up of 15 amino acids. The CDR3 region is CSVEEGIRGQGIQYF. The CDR3 bases are TGCAGCGTTGAAGAGGGCATCAGGGGGCAAGGCATTCAGTACTTC.

The chain joins TRBV28 to TRBJ1-2, with 8 nucleotides matching TRBD1. The trim removed 3 bases at V and 4 bases at J, leaving 7 bases unmatched. The CDR3 totals 15 residues. Germline V gene data show CDR1 as MDHEN and CDR2 as SYDVKM. The CDR3 loop is CASSFPGQGFYGYTF. The CDR3 DNA reads TGTGCCAGCAGTTTCCCCGGACAGGGTTTCTATGGCTACACCTTC.

This clone was seen just once. The chain links TRBV9 to TRBJ1-2, with D maybe TRBD1 (5 bases). Deletions cut 0 bases from V and 0 bases from J, with 9 bases between. There are 15 residues in the CDR3. Germline CDR1 and CDR2: SGDLS and YYNGEE. The CDR3 DNA follows: TGTGCCAGCAGCGTAGCGGGGGGAGCTAACTATGGCTACACCTTC. This encodes CASSVAGGANYGYTF.

This clone was seen a few times. The chain carries TRBV7-9 and TRBJ2-5; D gene unclear. CDR3 length: 12 residues. With 5 bases removed from V and 1 base from J, the gap between germline ends came to 5 bases. Germline V CDR1 and CDR2: SEHNR, FQNEAQ (reference sequence). This CDR3 reads CASSNTQETQYF. The CDR3 DNA is TGTGCCAGCAGCAACACCCAAGAGACCCAGTACTTC.

This chain links TRBV13 with TRBJ2-7, with D possibly matching TRBD2 (6 bases). Germline lookup yields CDR1 PRHDT and CDR2 FYEKMQ (reference sequence). This CDR3 spans 14 amino acids. Trimming left V 1 base short and J 9 bases short, with 16 bases between. The CDR3 bases are TGTGCCAGCAGCTTAGTCACGATGTCGGGGGTGCAGTACTTC. Translation: CASSLVTMSGVQYF.

V and J are TRBV9 and TRBJ2-3, with D perhaps TRBD2 (6 bases). Germline V lookup: CDR1 SGDLS, CDR2 YYNGEE. The V and J ends lost 5 bases and 6 bases respectively, with 10 bases between them. This CDR3 has 12 amino acids. CDR3 DNA: TGTGCCAGCAGGTCGGAGGGGGATACGCAGTATTTT. Translation gives CASRSEGDTQYF.

The genes are TRBV30 and TRBJ1-2; TRBD1 matches 9 bases. Germline CDR1 and CDR2: GTSNPN and SVGIG (reference sequence). This CDR3 has 16 residues. V gave up 0 bases and J gave up 7 bases; unmatched junction bases: 12. The CDR3 region has the DNA TGTGCCTGGAGTGTACGGAGGGGACAGGGAGGCGGTGGCTACACCTTC. It yields the protein CAWSVRRGQGGGGYTF.

The V call is TRBV15, the J call TRBJ1-1, with D possibly TRBD1 on 6 matching bases. V was pared by 0 bases and J by 3 bases, with 8 bases between. Germline CDR1 is LNHNV and CDR2 is YYDKDF (reference sequence). The CDR3 is 14 amino acids. CDR3 protein: CATSREGADTEAFF. As DNA, the CDR3 is TGTGCCACCAGCAGAGAGGGGGCGGACACTGAAGCTTTCTTT.

The chain carries TRBV5-1 and TRBJ2-3; D perhaps matches TRBD2 (5 bases). Trimming removed 5 bases from V and 4 bases from J, with 11 bases in between. The germline V gene encodes CDR1 SGHRS and CDR2 YFSETQ. The CDR3 loop spans 13 amino acids. CDR3 nucleotide sequence: TGCGCCAGCAGGTCCGGAGGATCAGATACGCAGTATTTT. Encoded protein: CASRSGGSDTQYF. Full variable domain (rest looked up from reference TRBV5-1 and TRBJ2-3): KAGVTQTPRYLIKTRGQQVTLSCSPISGHRSVSWYQQTPGQGLQFLFEYFSETQRNKGNFPGRFSGRQFSNSRSEMNVSTLELGDSALYLCASRSGGSDTQYFGPGTRLTVL.

The chain links TRBV14 to TRBJ1-1; tentatively, D is TRBD1 (6 bases). V was pared by 4 bases and J by 0 bases, with 12 bases between. Looked up from germline, CDR1 is SGHDN and CDR2 is FVKESK. CDR3 length: 15 amino acids. In nucleotides, the CDR3 is TGTGCCAGCAGCCCCTGGACAGCGATGAACACTGAAGCTTTCTTT. As protein: CASSPWTAMNTEAFF.

The rearrangement links TRBV28 to TRBJ1-4; TRBD1 is a possible D gene (6 bases). The length of the CDR3 is 16 residues. Trimming removed 2 bases from V and 7 bases from J, with 17 bases in between. Per germline, CDR1 MDHEN and CDR2 SYDVKM. The CDR3 spells CASSLVGSGAREKLFF. The CDR3 nucleotides read TGTGCCAGCAGTTTAGTCGGCTCAGGGGCTCGTGAAAAACTGTTTTTT.

The sample holds one count of this clone. This chain joins TRBV6-6 and TRBJ2-1, with 7 bases lining up with TRBD1. This CDR3 is 15 amino acids long. V was clipped by 4 bases and J by 7 bases; unmatched bases: 10. Germline assignment: CDR1 MNHNY and CDR2 SVGAGI (reference sequence). DNA for the CDR3: TGTGCCAGCAGTTCACGACAGGGAGATGGGAATGAGCAGTTCTTC. Translated: CASSSRQGDGNEQFF.

This clone was counted only a few times. CDR3 nucleotide sequence: TGTGCCAGCAAGTCGGGGGGCAATCTAGAGCCCCTCCACTTT. Protein: CASKSGGNLEPLHF. J is TRBJ1-6 and V is TRBV28; tentative D call: TRBD1 (6 bases). The length of the CDR3 is 14 residues. The germline V gene has CDR1 MDHEN and CDR2 SYDVKM. The V end lost 7 bases, the J end lost 13 bases, and 20 bases lay between the germline ends.

V gene TRBV30 combines with J gene TRBJ2-1, with 15 bases matching TRBD2. From germline, CDR1 is GTSNPN and CDR2 SVGIG (reference sequence). Trimming at V came to 2 bases and at J to 7 bases, leaving 3 bases not matched to a gene. CDR3 size: 15 residues. This CDR3 is CAWSHGLAGGNEQFF. The CDR3 DNA sequence: TGTGCCTGGAGTCATGGACTAGCGGGAGGGAATGAGCAGTTCTTC.

This rearrangement joins TRBV12-2 to TRBJ2-7; the DNA was not used to check the table's D call, TRBD1. TRBV12-2 is tagged as a pseudogene. CDR3 length: 18 amino acids. The CDR3 spells CASRLPGSPGTLNYEQYF. The CDR3 DNA reads as TGTGCAAGTCGCTTACCAGGAAGCCCCGGGACACTCAACTACGAGCAGTACTTC.

The chain carries TRBV7-2 and TRBJ2-3; D remains unclear. The germline CDR1 and CDR2 sequences are SGHTA and FQGNSA. CDR3 length: 13 amino acids. The V gene lost 1 base and the J gene lost 6 bases, with 8 bases spanning the gap. CDR3 loop: CASSLDPRDTQYF. CDR3 in DNA: TGTGCCAGCAGCTTAGACCCCAGGGATACGCAGTATTTT.

The rearrangement joins TRBV5-4 to TRBJ1-2, with 9 bases that match TRBD1. The CDR3 length is 15 residues. Germline CDR1 and CDR2: SGHNT and YYREEE (reference sequence). After removal of 4 bases from V and 5 bases from J, the junction contained 9 bases not matched to a gene. DNA of the CDR3: TGTGCCAGCAGCCAAGACAGGGGGGGGGAATATGGCTACACCTTC. It codes for CASSQDRGGEYGYTF. Drawing the rest from reference TRBV5-4 and TRBJ1-2, the complete variable domain is ETGVTQSPTHLIKTRGQQVTLRCSSQSGHNTVSWYQQALGQGPQFIFQYYREEENGRGNFPPRFSGLQFPNYSSELNVNALELDDSALYLCASSQDRGGEYGYTFGSGTRLTVV.

J is TRBJ1-2 and V is TRBV2; D uncertain. The CDR3 is 14 amino acids. V was trimmed by 7 bases and J by 6 bases, leaving 18 bases between them. Germline CDR1 and CDR2: SNHLY and FYNNEI. DNA for the CDR3: TGTGCCAGCAACGAAGGTCTTGAGGTCCATGGCTACACCTTC. Its translation: CASNEGLEVHGYTF.

The V call is TRBV4-2, the J call TRBJ2-5; 11 positions match TRBD2. The CDR3 consists of 17 residues. With V trimmed by 3 bases and J by 3 bases, 9 bases remained unmatched. The germline CDR1 and CDR2 sequences are LGHNA and YNFKEQ. CDR3 sequence reads: CASSHSTSGGPEETQYF. In DNA form, the CDR3 reads TGTGCCAGCAGCCATTCCACTAGCGGGGGCCCAGAAGAGACCCAGTACTTC.

Only one count was recorded for this clone. The chain employs TRBV27 and TRBJ1-4, with 7 bases fitting TRBD1. The V segment lost 6 bases and the J segment 6 bases; nucleotides outside the gene matches: 16. The CDR3 consists of 17 residues. CDR1 MNHEY and CDR2 SMNVEV come from the germline V gene (reference sequence). The CDR3 loop is CASSPGLTGLMDEKLFF. Written as DNA, the CDR3 is TGTGCCAGCAGCCCGGGACTGACAGGGCTAATGGATGAAAAACTGTTTTTT.

The V call is TRBV10-3, the J call TRBJ1-2; 11 bases match TRBD1. The CDR3 consists of 15 residues. The V and J ends lost 4 bases and 4 bases, in that order; junction bases with no gene match: 5. Germline V gene lookup returns CDR1 ENHRY and CDR2 SYGVKD. CDR3 bases: TGTGCCATCAGTGCATGGACAGGGGGCGGCTATGGCTACACCTTC. Protein product: CAISAWTGGGYGYTF.

The rearrangement links TRBV7-2 to TRBJ2-3, with TRBD2 identical over 7 bases. Germline V CDR1 and CDR2: SGHTA, FQGNSA. The CDR3 loop spans 15 amino acids. V trimming: 1 base; J trimming: 5 bases; junction bases outside the gene matches: 6. DNA for the CDR3: TGTGCCAGCAGCTTAGGTGCGGGAGCGGTAGATACGCAGTATTTT. It encodes CASSLGAGAVDTQYF.

The chain combines TRBV5-5 with TRBJ2-1, with no clear D. The germline gives CDR1 SGHKS, CDR2 YYEKEE (reference sequence). The CDR3 extends over 12 amino acids. Trimming took 0 bases from V and 8 from J, leaving 6 bases between them. The CDR3 nucleotides read TGTGCCAGCAGCTTGGTTGCGGATGAGCAGTTCTTC. Its protein is CASSLVADEQFF.

This clone was seen once. This chain joins TRBV6-5 and TRBJ2-3; D might be TRBD1 (6 bases). Trimming stripped 8 bases from V and 8 bases from J, with 23 bases between. CDR3 length equals 15 residues. CDR1 is MNHEY and CDR2 is SVGAGI in the germline V gene. This CDR3 is CASATGQRKMVTQYF. CDR3 DNA: TGTGCCAGCGCGACCGGACAGAGGAAGATGGTTACGCAGTATTTT.

This clone was recorded a few times. The chain links TRBV18 to TRBJ1-5; tentatively, D is TRBD1 (6 bases). The germline V gene has CDR1 KGHSH and CDR2 LQKENI. V was cut by 6 bases and J by 7 bases, with 16 bases left in between. The CDR3 consists of 14 residues. The CDR3 spells CASSRQDRDQPQHF. The CDR3 nucleotides are TGTGCCAGCTCGCGACAGGACAGAGACCAGCCCCAGCATTTT.